Listed here is a single T cell receptor beta chain. This clonotype has ten or more counts. No antigen is known for it. No per-base quality is available; no much larger clone lies one base away. The donors were roughly 40 Caucasian individuals from Russia, aged 6 to 90 years, who were systemically healthy. Around 10 milliliters of peripheral blood were collected from each donor into EDTA-treated Vacutainer tubes. Ficoll-Paque density-gradient centrifugation was used to isolate PBMCs, with at least 6.5 million per sample. Total RNA was extracted from PBMCs with Trizol reagent, with at least 6 micrograms obtained per sample. For every donor, flow cytometry on a PBMC aliquot measured the percentage of naive CD45RAhigh/CD27high T cells. The data derive from a study of blood T cells in healthy people across ages (dated by TCRdb to between 2014 and 2017). With respect to the entire study: Template switching captured roughly one uniquely barcoded TCR beta cDNA molecule per two T cells in model experiments. The study measured age-related changes in TCR beta repertoire diversity using deep sequencing normalized with unique cDNA molecular identifiers. The donors were divided into four age groups: young (average around 16 years), middle-aged (about 40), aged (around 59) and long-lived (about 90). To avoid experimental bias, donors of different ages were randomly spread across the sequencing lanes. The study analyzed two additional independent replicas of 1 million unique cDNA reads from the same blood draw for two donors, one aged 18 to 30 and one aged 80 or older.

The library relied on 5' RACE. This sample was sequenced with an Illumina HiSeq 2500. The second PCR ran for roughly 7 to 12 cycles and used a J-beta primer mix along with a sample-barcoded 5' primer. Each TCR beta cDNA molecule received a unique molecular identifier from a template-switch 5' adaptor carrying 12 random nucleotides. Each sample yielded at least 2.5 million CDR3-containing paired-end reads. First-strand cDNA was synthesized from all RNA with the Mint cDNA synthesis kit, primed by a TRBC-specific oligonucleotide. Following uracil-DNA glycosylase treatment, a first 18-cycle PCR with universal primers M1SS and BC2_uni_R was performed on all cDNA. The paper's data handling went like this. For normalization, 1 million high-quality reads were randomly selected from each sample, with every read carrying a distinct molecular identifier. Instead of being binned into consensus sequences, reads with shared molecular identifiers were discarded. CDR3 identification, clonotype clustering and error correction used MiTCR with a Q25 quality threshold and the strictest error-elimination algorithm. A nonparametric unseen species model with Euler transformation was used to estimate a lower bound on total TCR beta diversity. TCRdb handled the public reads itself, with Q25 trimming in fastp and clone calling in MiXCR, and kept productive beta chains. CDR3 protein sequences are deduplicated, and each keeps its most common genes and DNA. TCRdb, rather than the study authors, made the V and J calls. This sample comprises hundreds of thousands of distinct CDR3 sequences, approximately 52% of them detected only once. The biggest ten clones account for approximately 13% of the sample.

The CDR3 spans 16 residues, from the cysteine through the phenylalanine. Kept here is only the CDR3 DNA, which spans 48 bases and is read in frame from base 1. Germline trimming: 5 bases from V, 2 bases from J; junction bases outside gene matches: 7. For CDR1 and CDR2, the germline V gene lists SGHTA and FQGNSA. On the study overall, not on this receptor specifically: Bulk unsorted PBMC profiling prevented conclusive comparison of naive and antigen-experienced compartments. As age increased, observed TCR beta diversity per million T cells dropped in a roughly linear way, and a significant reduction was already evident by age 40. Observed TCR beta diversity correlated strongly with the percentage of naive T cells measured by flow cytometry. Total diversity estimates from one million sequenced T cells were considered lower bounds and underestimates. The long-lived group showed more naive CD4+ T cells, fewer expanded clones and increased TCR diversity than the aged group, suggesting age selection. Because the CMV infection status of the donors was unknown, age-related changes in expanded clonotypes may potentially have been confounded.

This receptor was obtained from an elderly woman in good health. The chain is made from TRBV7-2 and TRBJ2-1, with 9 bases matching TRBD1. The specimen sequenced was blood. The CDR3 is CASSLLGTGTYNEQFF. The bases are TGTGCCAGCAGCCTACTCGGGACAGGGACCTACAATGAGCAGTTCTTC. With the rest looked up from the reference TRBV7-2 and TRBJ2-1 genes rather than sequenced, the full variable domain is GAGVSQSPSNKVTEKGKDVELRCDPISGHTALYWYRQSLGQGLEFLIYFQGNSAPDKSGLPSDRFSAERTGGSVSTLTIQRTQQEDSAVYLCASSLLGTGTYNEQFFGPGTRLTVL.